Presented here are 15 T cell receptor beta chains from one specimen sequenced in a study of Ad26.COV2.S vaccination and SARS-CoV-2 variants. Assay used: immunoSEQ multiplex PCR; TCRdb lists only in-frame clones, some missing. This table holds 450,000 to 550,000 clones, 80% to 90% found once. The sample's treatment: around 19 received Ad26.COV2.S at low or high dose, single or two shots; about 5 received placebo; per-sample allocation not given. Specimens were obtained on day 63 following the first vaccine or placebo injection. Sequencing used peripheral blood, obtained in a trial of Ad26.COV2.S vaccine versus placebo. These receptors came from a person aged 18 to 59 who received the Ad26.COV2.S COVID-19 vaccine or a placebo.

This clone is a singleton in its sample. CDR3: CASRQGSSYNSPLHF. CDR3 coding DNA: TGTGCCAGCAGACAGGGGAGCTCCTATAATTCACCCCTCCACTTT. V and J are TRBV27 and TRBJ1-6; the match to TRBD1 covers 7 bases. The CDR3 contains 15 residues. Per the germline V gene, CDR1 is MNHEY and CDR2 is SMNVEV (reference sequence). The V and J ends lost 6 bases and 0 bases, in that order; junction bases with no gene match: 2.

This chain links TRBV5-1 with TRBJ2-2; TRBD2 might be the D (6 bases). Per the germline V gene, CDR1 is SGHRS and CDR2 is YFSETQ. The CDR3 spans 18 residues. Trimming shortened V by 4 bases and J by 5 bases, and 24 bases separated the two germline ends. This chain's CDR3 is CASSSRDSLTGSTGELFF. CDR3 nucleotide sequence: TGCGCCAGCAGCAGTCGGGACTCCCTCACCGGGTCTACCGGGGAGCTGTTTTTT. Full variable domain (rest looked up from reference TRBV5-1 and TRBJ2-2): KAGVTQTPRYLIKTRGQQVTLSCSPISGHRSVSWYQQTPGQGLQFLFEYFSETQRNKGNFPGRFSGRQFSNSRSEMNVSTLELGDSALYLCASSSRDSLTGSTGELFFGEGSRLTVL.

The chain is built from TRBV18 and TRBJ2-7; TRBD1 or TRBD2 may be the D gene (5 bases each). The CDR3 extends over 15 amino acids. Trimming pared 3 bases from V and 6 bases from J, leaving 18 bases between. The germline V gene encodes CDR1 KGHSH and CDR2 LQKENI. CDR3 bases: TGTGCCAGCTCACCCCCGGGACGGGAATTACTCGAGCAGTACTTC. This sequence encodes CASSPPGRELLEQYF. The entire variable domain, with the rest obtained from reference TRBV18 and TRBJ2-7, is as follows: NAGVMQNPRHLVRRRGQEARLRCSPMKGHSHVYWYRQLPEEGLKFMVYLQKENIIDESGMPKERFSAEFPKEGPSILRIQQVVRGDSAAYFCASSPPGRELLEQYFGPGTRLTVT.

The gene calls are TRBV27 and TRBJ2-3; 14 bases match TRBD2. Germline CDR1 and CDR2: MNHEY and SMNVEV (reference sequence). With V trimmed by 5 bases and J by 5 bases, 12 bases remained unmatched. This CDR3 has 18 residues. The chain's CDR3 is CASSPRPGTSGSGDTQYF. DNA for the CDR3: TGTGCCAGCAGTCCCCGACCCGGGACTAGCGGGAGCGGAGATACGCAGTATTTT.

The V and J genes are TRBV6-5 and TRBJ1-2; D unresolved. V dropped 4 bases and J dropped 4 bases, with 10 bases sitting between them. The CDR3 consists of 13 residues. Per the germline V gene, CDR1 is MNHEY and CDR2 is SVGAGI. The CDR3 DNA reads as TGTGCCAGCAGTTGGTCTTACAGCTATGGCTACACCTTC. Residues: CASSWSYSYGYTF.

The J gene is TRBJ1-2, the V gene TRBV5-6, with a tentative D call TRBD1 (5 bases). The CDR3 consists of 16 residues. Germline CDR1 SGHDT, CDR2 YYEEEE. V was cut by 4 bases and J by 4 bases, with 20 bases left in between. CDR3 in DNA: TGTGCCAGCAGCCGAAACCCAACTAGGGACCTCTATGGCTACACCTTC. It encodes CASSRNPTRDLYGYTF.

The chain recombines TRBV4-3 with TRBJ1-2; 8 nucleotides align to TRBD1. CDR1 is LGHNA, CDR2 YSLEER, per germline. V gave up 4 bases and J gave up 6 bases; unmatched junction bases: 10. The CDR3 is 15 amino acids. The CDR3 reads CASSPYLTGADGYTF. CDR3 nucleotides: TGCGCCAGCAGCCCGTACCTGACAGGGGCGGATGGCTACACCTTC.

In its sample, this clone was seen a few times. The chain employs TRBV30 and TRBJ1-6, with D possibly matching TRBD1 (6 bases). This CDR3 contains 12 residues. The V end lost 2 bases, the J end lost 10 bases, and 9 bases lay between the germline ends. CDR1 and CDR2 (germline): GTSNPN, SVGIG (reference sequence). CDR3 sequence reads: CAWSSTGSPLHF. The DNA for the CDR3 is TGTGCCTGGAGTTCAACAGGGTCACCCCTCCACTTT.

The V gene is TRBV2, the J gene TRBJ2-3; tentatively, D is TRBD2 (6 bases). Trimming took 8 bases from V and 5 from J, leaving 14 bases between them. The CDR3 is made up of 13 amino acids. Germline V CDR1 and CDR2: SNHLY, FYNNEI. CDR3 sequence reads: CASRGRQEDTQYF. CDR3 nucleotides: TGTGCCAGCCGGGGGAGGCAGGAAGATACGCAGTATTTT.

This chain uses TRBV9 with TRBJ2-7; D is tentatively TRBD1 or TRBD2 (5 bases each). This CDR3 is 14 amino acids long. V shed 0 bases and J shed 2 bases, with 9 bases lying between them. Germline V gene data show CDR1 as SGDLS and CDR2 as YYNGEE. The CDR3 sequence is CASSVGGNAYEQYF. CDR3 in DNA: TGTGCCAGCAGCGTAGGGGGGAACGCCTACGAGCAGTACTTC.

The chain uses TRBV14 and TRBJ2-7; D might be TRBD2 (5 bases). The CDR3 runs 12 residues. Germline CDR1 SGHDN, CDR2 FVKESK. V was cut by 3 bases and J by 3 bases, with 6 bases left in between. The CDR3: CASSHRGYEQYF. The CDR3 DNA reads as TGTGCCAGCAGCCATCGGGGCTACGAGCAGTACTTC. The variable domain in full, with the rest retrieved from reference TRBV14 and TRBJ2-7, is EAGVTQFPSHSVIEKGQTVTLRCDPISGHDNLYWYRRVMGKEIKFLLHFVKESKQDESGMPNNRFLAERTGGTYSTLKVQPAELEDSGVYFCASSHRGYEQYFGPGTRLTVT.

The chain links TRBV2 to TRBJ1-4; D is uncertain. V gave up 4 bases and J gave up 3 bases, with 9 bases separating them. This CDR3 has 14 residues. CDR1 is SNHLY, CDR2 FYNNEI, per germline. The CDR3 nucleotides are TGTGCCAGCAGTGTAAGGCTCGCTAATGAAAAACTGTTTTTT. This encodes CASSVRLANEKLFF.

The chain combines TRBV6-2 or TRBV6-3 with TRBJ2-1; D is undetermined. The CDR3 extends over 13 amino acids. With 2 bases removed from V and 2 bases from J, the gap between germline ends came to 4 bases. In germline, CDR1 is MNHEY, CDR2 SVGEGT. CDR3 DNA sequence: TGTGCCAGCAGTTACGGAGCCTACAATGAGCAGTTCTTC. Amino acids: CASSYGAYNEQFF.

V gene TRBV6-2 or TRBV6-3 combines with J gene TRBJ2-7; D is uncertain. Trimming removed 3 bases from V and 5 bases from J, with 5 bases in between. The germline V gene encodes CDR1 MNHEY and CDR2 SVGEGT. This CDR3 spans 11 amino acids. The CDR3 loop is CASSYGDEQYF. The CDR3 nucleotides are TGTGCCAGCAGTTATGGGGACGAGCAGTACTTC.

The V gene is TRBV24-1, the J gene TRBJ2-7; possibly TRBD1 for D (7 bases). The CDR3 is made up of 14 amino acids. Looked up from germline, CDR1 is KGHDR and CDR2 is SFDVKD. V was clipped by 6 bases and J by 3 bases, with 14 bases between them. The CDR3 reads CATSRGQGGYEQYF. CDR3 coding DNA: TGTGCCACCAGTAGAGGCCAGGGGGGCTACGAGCAGTACTTC.